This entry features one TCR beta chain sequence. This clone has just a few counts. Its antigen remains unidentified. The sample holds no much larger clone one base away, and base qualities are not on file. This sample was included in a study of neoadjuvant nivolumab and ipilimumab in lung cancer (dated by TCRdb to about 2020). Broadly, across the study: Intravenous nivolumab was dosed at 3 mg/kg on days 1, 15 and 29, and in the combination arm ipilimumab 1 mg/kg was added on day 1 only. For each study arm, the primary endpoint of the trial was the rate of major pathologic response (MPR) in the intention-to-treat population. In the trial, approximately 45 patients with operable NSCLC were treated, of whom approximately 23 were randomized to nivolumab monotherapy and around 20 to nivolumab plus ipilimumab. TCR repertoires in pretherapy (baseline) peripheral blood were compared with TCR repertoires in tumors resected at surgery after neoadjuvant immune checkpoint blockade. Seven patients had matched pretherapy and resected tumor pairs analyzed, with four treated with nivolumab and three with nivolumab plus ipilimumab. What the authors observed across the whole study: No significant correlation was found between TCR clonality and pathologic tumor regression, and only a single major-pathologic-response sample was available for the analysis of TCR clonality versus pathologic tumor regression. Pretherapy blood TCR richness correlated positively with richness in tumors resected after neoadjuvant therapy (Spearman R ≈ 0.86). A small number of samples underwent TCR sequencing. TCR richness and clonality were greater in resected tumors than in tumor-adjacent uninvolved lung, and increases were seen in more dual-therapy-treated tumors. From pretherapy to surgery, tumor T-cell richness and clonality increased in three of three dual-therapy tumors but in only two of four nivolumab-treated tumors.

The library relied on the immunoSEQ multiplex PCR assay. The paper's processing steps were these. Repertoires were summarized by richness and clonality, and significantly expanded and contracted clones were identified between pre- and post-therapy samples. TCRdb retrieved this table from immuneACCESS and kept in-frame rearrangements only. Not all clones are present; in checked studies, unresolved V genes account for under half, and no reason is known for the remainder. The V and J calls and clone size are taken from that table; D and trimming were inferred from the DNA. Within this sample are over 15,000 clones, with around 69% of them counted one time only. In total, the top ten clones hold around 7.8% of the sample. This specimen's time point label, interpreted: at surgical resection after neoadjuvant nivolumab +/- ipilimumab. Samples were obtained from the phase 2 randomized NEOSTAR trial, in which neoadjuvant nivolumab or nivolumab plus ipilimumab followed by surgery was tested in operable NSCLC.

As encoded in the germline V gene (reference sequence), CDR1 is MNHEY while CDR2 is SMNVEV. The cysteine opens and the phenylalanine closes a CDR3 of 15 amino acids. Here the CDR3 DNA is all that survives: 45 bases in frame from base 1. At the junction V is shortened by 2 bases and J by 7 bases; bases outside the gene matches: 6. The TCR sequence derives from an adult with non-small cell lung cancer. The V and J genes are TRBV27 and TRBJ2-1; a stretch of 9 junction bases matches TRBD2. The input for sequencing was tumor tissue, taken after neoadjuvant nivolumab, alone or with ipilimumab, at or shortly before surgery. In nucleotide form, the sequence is TGTGCCAGCAGTTTACTACTAGCGGGCCGTAATGAGCAGTTCTTC. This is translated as CASSLLLAGRNEQFF.